This TCR beta chain was found in a study of T cells after yellow fever vaccination. MiXCR, run by TCRdb on the 5' RACE reads, gives a single entry per CDR3 protein. The profile shows roughly 160,000 distinct CDR3 sequences, 9.3% of them singletons. This clonotype was counted at least ten times. The V and J ends lost 1 base and 4 bases respectively, with 22 bases between them. This CDR3 spans 17 amino acids. CDR1 is SQVTM, CDR2 ANQGSEA, per germline. The chain uses TRBV29-1 and TRBJ1-2; possibly TRBD1 for D (5 bases). This receptor was identified in a man between 18 and 35 years old who received the YFV17D yellow fever vaccine. Sequenced here: CD8+ T cells sorted from PBMCs, sampled 45 days after the yellow fever booster vaccination. CDR3 region: CSVEGAKRETAVYGYTF. The DNA for the CDR3 is TGCAGCGTTGAAGGGGCGAAAAGGGAGACAGCGGTCTATGGCTACACCTTC.